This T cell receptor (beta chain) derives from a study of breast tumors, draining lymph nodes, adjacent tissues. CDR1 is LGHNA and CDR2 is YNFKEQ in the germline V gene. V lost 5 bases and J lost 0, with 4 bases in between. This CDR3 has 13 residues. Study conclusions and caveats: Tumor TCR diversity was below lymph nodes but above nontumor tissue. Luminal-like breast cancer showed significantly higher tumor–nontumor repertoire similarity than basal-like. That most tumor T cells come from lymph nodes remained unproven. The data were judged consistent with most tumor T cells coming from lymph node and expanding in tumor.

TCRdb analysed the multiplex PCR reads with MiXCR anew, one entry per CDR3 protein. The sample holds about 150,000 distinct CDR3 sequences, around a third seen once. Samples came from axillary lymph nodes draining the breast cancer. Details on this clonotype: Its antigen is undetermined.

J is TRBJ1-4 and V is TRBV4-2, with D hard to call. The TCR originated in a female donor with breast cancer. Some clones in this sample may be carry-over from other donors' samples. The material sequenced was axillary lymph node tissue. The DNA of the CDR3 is TGTGCCAGCAGCTTTGCAACTAATGAAAAACTGTTTTTT. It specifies CASSFATNEKLFF.